This record covers a single T cell receptor beta chain. This entry comes from a study of OX40 agonist ivuxolimab in advanced cancers. Libraries were prepared by immunoSEQ multiplex PCR; TCRdb keeps only in-frame clonotypes and omits some of them. The table records around 95,000 clones, nearly 90% of them present only once. The sample here was CD4+ or CD8+ T cells sorted from blood, taken in a trial of the OX40 agonist ivuxolimab. The TCR comes from an adult with an advanced solid tumor such as melanoma, head and neck, liver or kidney cancer.

The CDR3 reads CAWSAGTGLRNEQFF. CDR3 bases: TGTGCCTGGAGCGCCGGGACAGGGCTACGAAATGAGCAGTTCTTC. The J gene is TRBJ2-1, the V gene TRBV30; TRBD1 agrees at 9 bases. Germline V CDR1 and CDR2: GTSNPN, SVGIG (reference sequence). The CDR3 length is 15 residues. The trim removed 3 bases at V and 7 bases at J, leaving 10 bases unmatched.